What follows are 6 T cell receptor beta chains derived from one specimen sequenced in a study of OX40 agonist ivuxolimab in advanced cancers. The method was immunoSEQ multiplex PCR; TCRdb's version includes in-frame clones alone and lacks a portion of them. The data show nearly 80,000 clones, about 91% seen once. The material sequenced was CD4+ or CD8+ T cells sorted from blood, taken in a trial of the OX40 agonist ivuxolimab. Every receptor here comes from an adult with an advanced solid tumor such as melanoma, head and neck, liver or kidney cancer.

The V gene is TRBV18, the J gene TRBJ2-7, with TRBD1 identical over 8 bases. This CDR3 is built from 16 residues. Per the germline V gene, CDR1 is KGHSH and CDR2 is LQKENI. With 3 bases clipped from V and 2 bases from J, the junction kept 9 bases outside the gene matches. The CDR3, as DNA: TGTGCCAGCTCACCTTTCTCGGGACAGGCGACCTACGAGCAGTACTTC. It translates to CASSPFSGQATYEQYF.

The CDR3 bases are TGTGCCAGTAGTGGAAGGACAGGGACAGGTTCTAGCACAGATACGCAGTATTTT. Encoded protein: CASSGRTGTGSSTDTQYF. The V gene is TRBV19, the J gene TRBJ2-3; 8 bases agree with TRBD1. The trim removed 5 bases at V and 0 bases at J, leaving 13 bases unmatched. From germline, CDR1 is LNHDA and CDR2 SQIVND (reference sequence). The length of the CDR3 is 18 residues.

This chain joins TRBV2 and TRBJ2-3, with D unresolved. The CDR3 is 12 amino acids. Trimming took off 6 bases at V and 5 bases at J, with 9 bases between the two ends. Germline loops: CDR1 SNHLY, CDR2 FYNNEI. CDR3 DNA: TGTGCCAGCAGGGATAGGGTAGATACGCAGTATTTT. It encodes CASRDRVDTQYF.

The chain combines TRBV11-3 with TRBJ2-7, with 9 bases matching TRBD1. The CDR3 consists of 13 residues. Per the germline V gene, CDR1 is SGHNT and CDR2 is YENEEA. The junction had 6 bases not matched to a gene; V was cut back by 5 bases and J by 7 bases. The CDR3 DNA follows: TGTGCCAGCAGCCCCCGGACAGGGGAAGAGCAGTACTTC. This gives the protein CASSPRTGEEQYF. Full variable domain (missing parts from reference TRBV11-3 and TRBJ2-7): EAGVVQSPRYKIIEKKQPVAFWCNPISGHNTLYWYLQNLGQGPELLIRYENEEAVDDSQLPKDRFSAERLKGVDSTLKIQPAELGDSAVYLCASSPRTGEEQYFGPGTRLTVT.

This chain links TRBV27 with TRBJ2-3, with no clear D. Trimming cost V 0 bases and J 0 bases, with 7 bases left between them. Germline CDR1 MNHEY, CDR2 SMNVEV (reference sequence). CDR3 length equals 15 residues. In DNA, the CDR3 is TGTGCCAGCAGTTTATCGGGCCGTAGCACAGATACGCAGTATTTT. Its protein product is CASSLSGRSTDTQYF.

The chain uses TRBV19 and TRBJ2-7, with 10 positions matching TRBD1. J gave up 5 bases and V 7 bases, and 5 bases lay outside the gene matches. The germline V gene encodes CDR1 LNHDA and CDR2 SQIVND (reference sequence). CDR3 size: 13 residues. This CDR3 is CASMGTGVNEQYF. The CDR3 nucleotides are TGTGCCAGTATGGGGACAGGGGTTAACGAGCAGTACTTC.